A single sample gave rise to the 2 T cell receptor beta chains below, sequenced in a study of identical twins. TCRdb passed the 5' RACE reads through MiXCR, listing each CDR3 protein once. This table has hundreds of thousands of distinct CDR3 sequences, approximately 20% appearing once. The data were also submitted as part of a second study, on yellow fever vaccine responses in identical twins.

The sequenced sample consisted of CD4+ T cells sorted from blood. These receptors all come from a woman aged 18-35 years in good health.

This clonotype has only a few counts. The chain is built from TRBV14 and TRBJ2-7; the match to TRBD2 covers 9 bases. Germline lookup yields CDR1 SGHDN and CDR2 FVKESK. This CDR3 has 15 residues. Trimming at V came to 4 bases and at J to 5 bases, leaving 9 bases not matched to a gene. CDR3 sequence: CASSPLGLAGHEQYF. CDR3 DNA sequence: TGTGCCAGCAGCCCTCTAGGGCTAGCGGGACACGAGCAGTACTTC. Drawing the rest from reference TRBV14 and TRBJ2-7, the complete variable domain is EAGVTQFPSHSVIEKGQTVTLRCDPISGHDNLYWYRRVMGKEIKFLLHFVKESKQDESGMPNNRFLAERTGGTYSTLKVQPAELEDSGVYFCASSPLGLAGHEQYFGPGTRLTVT.

This clonotype was found a few times. This chain joins TRBV6-2 or TRBV6-3 and TRBJ1-5; 8 bases align to TRBD1. The CDR3 runs 16 residues. The ends lost 4 bases at V and 3 bases at J; junction bases unmatched: 8. The germline gives CDR1 MNHEY, CDR2 SVGEGT. CDR3 sequence: CASSFLRGHINQPQHF. Here the CDR3 DNA reads TGTGCCAGCAGTTTCCTCAGGGGGCATATCAATCAGCCCCAGCATTTT.